The clone carrying this TCR beta chain was recorded a few times. This entry is derived from a study of blood T cell repertoires in COVID-19. CDR3 size: 15 residues. CDR1 DFQATT and CDR2 SNEGSKA come from the germline V gene (reference sequence). Losses at the gene ends were 3 bases for V and 2 bases for J; bases not matched to a gene: 6. Which cohort a participant joined came from the clinical history participants gave. In Cohort 3, a recovered donor had either two negative PCRs, clearance, or symptom resolution. Measured with immunoSEQ multiplex PCR; TCRdb has only the in-frame clones, and not every one. The sample lists 240,000 or so clones; around 88% were seen once.

Sequenced: PBMCs or T cells enriched from blood (not recorded which). The TCR originated in a woman in her 50s who had recovered from COVID-19. J is TRBJ1-1 and V is TRBV20-1, with 10 bases that match TRBD1. The CDR3: CSASGDRGFNTEAFF. The DNA of the CDR3 is TGCAGTGCTAGTGGGGACAGGGGTTTTAACACTGAAGCTTTCTTT.